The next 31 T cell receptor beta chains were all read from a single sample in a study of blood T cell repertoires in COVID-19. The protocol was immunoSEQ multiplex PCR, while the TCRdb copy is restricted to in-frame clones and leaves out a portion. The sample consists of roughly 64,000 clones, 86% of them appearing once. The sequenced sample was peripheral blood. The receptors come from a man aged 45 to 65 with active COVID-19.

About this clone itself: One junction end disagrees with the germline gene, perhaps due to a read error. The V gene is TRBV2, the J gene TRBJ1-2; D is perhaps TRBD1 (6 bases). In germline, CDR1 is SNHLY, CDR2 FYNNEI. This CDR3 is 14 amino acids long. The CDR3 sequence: CARSAGGGGYGYTF. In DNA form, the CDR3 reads TGTGCCCGCAGTGCGGGGGGCGGGGGCTATGGCTACACCTTC.

CDR3 in DNA: TGTGCCAGCAGCCCCCGGAGGGGGCAGTATGGCTACACCTTC. Protein product: CASSPRRGQYGYTF. The rearrangement joins TRBV11-2 to TRBJ1-2; 7 bases are shared with TRBD1. The germline V gene has CDR1 SGHAT and CDR2 FQNNGV. There are 14 residues in the CDR3. With V trimmed by 5 bases and J by 5 bases, 8 bases remained unmatched.

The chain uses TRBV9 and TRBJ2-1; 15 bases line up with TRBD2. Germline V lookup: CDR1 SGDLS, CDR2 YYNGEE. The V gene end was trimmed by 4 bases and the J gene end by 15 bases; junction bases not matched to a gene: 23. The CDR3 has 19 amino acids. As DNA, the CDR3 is TGTGCCAGCAGCCTAGCCTCGTTTCCGGGACTAGCGGGAGGTAGGGAACCGTTCTTC. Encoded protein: CASSLASFPGLAGGREPFF.

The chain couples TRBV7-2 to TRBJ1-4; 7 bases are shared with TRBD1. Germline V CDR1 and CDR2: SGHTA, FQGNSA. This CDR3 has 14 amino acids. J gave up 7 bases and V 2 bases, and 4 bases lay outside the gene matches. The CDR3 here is CASSLHPGGEKLFF. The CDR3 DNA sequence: TGTGCCAGCAGCTTACACCCAGGGGGTGAAAAACTGTTTTTT.

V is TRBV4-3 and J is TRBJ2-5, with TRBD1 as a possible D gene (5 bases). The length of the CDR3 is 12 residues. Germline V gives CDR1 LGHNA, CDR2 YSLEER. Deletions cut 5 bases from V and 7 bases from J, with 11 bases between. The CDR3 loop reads CASSYHQGTQYF. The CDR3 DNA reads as TGCGCCAGCAGCTACCATCAGGGGACCCAGTACTTC.

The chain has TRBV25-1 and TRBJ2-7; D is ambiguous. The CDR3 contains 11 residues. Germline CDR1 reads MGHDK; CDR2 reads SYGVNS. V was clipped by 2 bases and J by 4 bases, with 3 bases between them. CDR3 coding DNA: TGTGCCAGCAGTGAACAGTACGAGCAGTACTTC. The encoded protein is CASSEQYEQYF.

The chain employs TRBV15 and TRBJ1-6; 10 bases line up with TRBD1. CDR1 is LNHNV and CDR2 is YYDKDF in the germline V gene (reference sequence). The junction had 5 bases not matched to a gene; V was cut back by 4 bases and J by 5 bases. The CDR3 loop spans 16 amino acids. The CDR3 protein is CATSKGGTGDNSPLHF. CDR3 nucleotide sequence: TGTGCCACCAGCAAGGGGGGGACAGGGGATAATTCACCCCTCCACTTT.

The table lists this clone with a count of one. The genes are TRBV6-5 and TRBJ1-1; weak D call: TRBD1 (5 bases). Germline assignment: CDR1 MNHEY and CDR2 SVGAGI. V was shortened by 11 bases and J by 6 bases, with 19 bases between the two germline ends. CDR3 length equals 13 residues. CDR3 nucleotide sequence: TGTGCCGCAAAAAGGAGGGGACTCCCTGAAGCTTTCTTT. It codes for CAAKRRGLPEAFF.

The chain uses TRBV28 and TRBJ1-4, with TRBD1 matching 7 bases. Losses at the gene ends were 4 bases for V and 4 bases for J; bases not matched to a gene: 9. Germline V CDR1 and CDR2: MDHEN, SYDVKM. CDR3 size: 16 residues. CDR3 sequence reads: CASSSIQGVVNEKLFF. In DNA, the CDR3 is TGTGCCAGCAGTTCTATCCAGGGGGTGGTTAATGAAAAACTGTTTTTT.

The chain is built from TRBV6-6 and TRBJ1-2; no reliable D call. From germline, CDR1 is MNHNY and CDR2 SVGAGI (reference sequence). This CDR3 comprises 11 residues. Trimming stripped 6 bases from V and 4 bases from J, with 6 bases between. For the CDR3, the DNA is TGTGCCAGCAGCCCGCGCTATGGCTACACCTTC. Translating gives CASSPRYGYTF.

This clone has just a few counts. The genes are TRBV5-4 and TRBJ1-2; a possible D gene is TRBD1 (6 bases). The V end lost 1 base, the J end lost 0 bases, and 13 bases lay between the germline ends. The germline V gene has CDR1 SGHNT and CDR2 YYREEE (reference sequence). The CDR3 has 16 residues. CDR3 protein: CASSLRGIDANYGYTF. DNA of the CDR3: TGTGCCAGCAGCTTGAGGGGGATTGACGCTAACTATGGCTACACCTTC.

The DNA of the CDR3 is TGTGCCAGCAGCCCGGGACAGCCTTACGAGCAGTACTTC. This translates into CASSPGQPYEQYF. The chain employs TRBV3-1 (or the pseudogene TRBV3-2) and TRBJ2-7; TRBD1 agrees at 7 bases. The V gene's germline CDR1 is LGHDT and CDR2 YNNKEL (reference sequence). This CDR3 contains 13 residues. V shed 4 bases, J shed 4 bases, and the junction held 4 bases outside the gene matches.

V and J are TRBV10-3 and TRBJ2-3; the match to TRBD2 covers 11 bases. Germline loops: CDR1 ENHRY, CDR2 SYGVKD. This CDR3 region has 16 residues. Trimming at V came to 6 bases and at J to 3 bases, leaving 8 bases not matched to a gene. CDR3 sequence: CAISQLSSGGTDTQYF. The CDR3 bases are TGTGCCATCAGCCAGCTCTCTAGCGGGGGGACAGATACGCAGTATTTT.

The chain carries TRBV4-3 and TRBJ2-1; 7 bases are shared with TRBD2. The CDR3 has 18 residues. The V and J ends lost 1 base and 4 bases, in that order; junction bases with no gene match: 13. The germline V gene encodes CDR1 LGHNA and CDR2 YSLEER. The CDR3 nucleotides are TGCGCCAGCAGCCAAGGGGAACCTGGCCTAGCGGATTACAATGAGCAGTTCTTC. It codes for CASSQGEPGLADYNEQFF.

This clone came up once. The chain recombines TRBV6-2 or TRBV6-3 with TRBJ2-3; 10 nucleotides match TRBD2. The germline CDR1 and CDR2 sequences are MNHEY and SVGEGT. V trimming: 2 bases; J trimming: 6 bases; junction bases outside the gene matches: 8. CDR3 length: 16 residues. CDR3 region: CASSYPSGRVGDTQYF. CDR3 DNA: TGTGCCAGCAGTTACCCCAGCGGGAGGGTCGGGGATACGCAGTATTTT.

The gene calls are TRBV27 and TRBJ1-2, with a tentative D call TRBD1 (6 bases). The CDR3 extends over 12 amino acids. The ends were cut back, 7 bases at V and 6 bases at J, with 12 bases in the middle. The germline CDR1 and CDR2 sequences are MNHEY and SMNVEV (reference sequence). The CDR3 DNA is TGTGCCAGCAAAGAAGGACAGAATGGCTACACCTTC. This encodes CASKEGQNGYTF.

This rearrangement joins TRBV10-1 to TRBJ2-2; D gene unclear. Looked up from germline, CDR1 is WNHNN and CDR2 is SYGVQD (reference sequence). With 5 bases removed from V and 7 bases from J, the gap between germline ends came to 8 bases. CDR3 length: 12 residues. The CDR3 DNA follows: TGCGCCAGCAGTTCCTCAGGCGGGGAGCTGTTTTTT. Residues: CASSSSGGELFF.

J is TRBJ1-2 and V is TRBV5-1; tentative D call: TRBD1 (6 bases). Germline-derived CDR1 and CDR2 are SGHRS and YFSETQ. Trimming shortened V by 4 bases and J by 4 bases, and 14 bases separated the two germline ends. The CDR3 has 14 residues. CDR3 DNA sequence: TGCGCCAGCAGCCAAGAGGGGGATGGCTATGGCTACACCTTC. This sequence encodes CASSQEGDGYGYTF.

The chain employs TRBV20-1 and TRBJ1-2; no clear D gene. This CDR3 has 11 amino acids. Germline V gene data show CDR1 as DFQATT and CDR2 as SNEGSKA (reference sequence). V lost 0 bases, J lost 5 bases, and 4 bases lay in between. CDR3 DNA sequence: TGCAGTGCTAGAGACGGGTATGGCTACACCTTC. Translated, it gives CSARDGYGYTF.

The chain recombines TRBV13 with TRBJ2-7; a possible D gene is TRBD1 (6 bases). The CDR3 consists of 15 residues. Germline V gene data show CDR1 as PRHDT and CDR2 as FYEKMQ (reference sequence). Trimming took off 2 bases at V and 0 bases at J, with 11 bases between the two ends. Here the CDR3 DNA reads TGTGCCAGCAGCTTAAGACAGGATTTCTCCTACGAGCAGTACTTC. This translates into CASSLRQDFSYEQYF.

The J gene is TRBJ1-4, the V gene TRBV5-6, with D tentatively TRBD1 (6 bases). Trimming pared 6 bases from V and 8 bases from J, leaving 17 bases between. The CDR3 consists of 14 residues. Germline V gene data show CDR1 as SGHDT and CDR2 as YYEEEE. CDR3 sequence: CASTVTGNGEKLFF. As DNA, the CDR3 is TGTGCCAGCACCGTTACAGGGAACGGGGAAAAACTGTTTTTT.

The CDR3 region has the DNA TGCGCCAGCAGCTTGGCCGGAGCGGGAGGGTCCCAAGAGACCCAGTACTTC. Its translation is CASSLAGAGGSQETQYF. V and J are TRBV5-1 and TRBJ2-5; 10 nucleotides align to TRBD2. Trimming took 0 bases from V and 1 from J; bases not matched to a gene: 6. Germline V CDR1 and CDR2: SGHRS, YFSETQ. This CDR3 is 17 amino acids long.

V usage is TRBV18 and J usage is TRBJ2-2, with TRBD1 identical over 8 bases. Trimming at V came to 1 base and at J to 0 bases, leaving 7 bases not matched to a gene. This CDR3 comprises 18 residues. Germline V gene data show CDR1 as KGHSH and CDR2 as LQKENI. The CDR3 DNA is TGTGCCAGCTCACCACTAGGACAGGGAGCCGCGAACACCGGGGAGCTGTTTTTT. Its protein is CASSPLGQGAANTGELFF.

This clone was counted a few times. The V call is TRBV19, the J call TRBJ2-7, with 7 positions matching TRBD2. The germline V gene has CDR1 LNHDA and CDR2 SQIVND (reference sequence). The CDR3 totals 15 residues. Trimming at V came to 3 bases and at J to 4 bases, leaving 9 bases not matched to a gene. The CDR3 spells CASSMRGRGEYEQYF. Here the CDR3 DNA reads TGTGCCAGTAGTATGAGGGGCCGGGGGGAATACGAGCAGTACTTC.

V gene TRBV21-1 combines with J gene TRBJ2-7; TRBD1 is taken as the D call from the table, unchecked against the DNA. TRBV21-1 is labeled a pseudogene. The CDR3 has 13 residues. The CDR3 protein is CASRPGQGPEQYF. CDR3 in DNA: TGTGCCAGTCGCCCGGGACAGGGTCCCGAGCAGTACTTC.

Here the CDR3 DNA reads TGTGCCAGCAGCTTGAGTCCGGGGAACTCTGGGGCCAACGTCCTGACTTTC. Translation: CASSLSPGNSGANVLTF. The chain carries TRBV5-5 and TRBJ2-6; a weak D match, TRBD2 (5 bases). CDR1 is SGHKS, CDR2 YYEKEE, per germline (reference sequence). CDR3 length: 17 amino acids. Trimming removed 1 base from V and 0 bases from J, with 11 bases in between.

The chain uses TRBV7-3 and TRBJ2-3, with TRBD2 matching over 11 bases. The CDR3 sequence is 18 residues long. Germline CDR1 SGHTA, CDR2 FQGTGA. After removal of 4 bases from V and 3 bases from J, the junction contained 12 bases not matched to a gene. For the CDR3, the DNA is TGTGCCAGCAGCTCCCCCCTAGCGGGGGGTTCCACAACAGATACGCAGTATTTT. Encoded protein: CASSSPLAGGSTTDTQYF.

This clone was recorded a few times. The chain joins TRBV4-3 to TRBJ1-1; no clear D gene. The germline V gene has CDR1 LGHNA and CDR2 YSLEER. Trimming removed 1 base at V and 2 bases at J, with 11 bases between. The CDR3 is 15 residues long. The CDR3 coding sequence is TGCGCCAGCAGCCAAGTTGGGAGAATTAACACTGAAGCTTTCTTT. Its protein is CASSQVGRINTEAFF.

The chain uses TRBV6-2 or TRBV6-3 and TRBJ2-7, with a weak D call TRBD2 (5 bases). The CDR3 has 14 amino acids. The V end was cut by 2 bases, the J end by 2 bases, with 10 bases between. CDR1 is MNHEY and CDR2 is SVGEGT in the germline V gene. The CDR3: CASSYPGLPYEQYF. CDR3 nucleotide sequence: TGTGCCAGCAGTTACCCCGGACTCCCCTACGAGCAGTACTTC.

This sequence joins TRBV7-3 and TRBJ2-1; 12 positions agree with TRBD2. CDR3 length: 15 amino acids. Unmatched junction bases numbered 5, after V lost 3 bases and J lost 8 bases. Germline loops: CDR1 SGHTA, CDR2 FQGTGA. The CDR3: CASSFRLAGVDEQFF. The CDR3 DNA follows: TGTGCCAGCAGCTTCCGACTAGCGGGAGTGGATGAGCAGTTCTTC.

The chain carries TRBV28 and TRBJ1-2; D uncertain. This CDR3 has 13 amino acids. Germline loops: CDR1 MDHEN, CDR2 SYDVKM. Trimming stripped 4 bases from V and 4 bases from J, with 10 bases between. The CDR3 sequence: CASSSQPGYGYTF. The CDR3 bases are TGTGCCAGCAGTTCCCAACCCGGCTATGGCTACACCTTC.